The rows below give T cell receptor beta chains drawn from one sample of a study of pediatric ulcerative colitis. The repertoire was sequenced with immunoSEQ multiplex PCR; TCRdb's copy has only in-frame clones and lacks some. The table has 59,000 or so clones, about 80% seen once. Sequencing used blood. The source is a boy between 10 and 17 years old with moderate ulcerative colitis. Both conserved end residues are part of each CDR3. Fields, in order: J gene, D gene, clone size, V gene, CDR3 protein, CDR3 DNA. D genes are given only for firm matches. Clone size is not always given. Where it is, it says once, few, many or a class for expanded clones.

TRBJ2-1,TRBD2,once,TRBV7-3,CASSLSGGLQNEQFF,TGTGCCAGCAGTCTTTCGGGGGGGCTACAGAATGAGCAGTTCTTC
TRBJ2-3,NA,NA,TRBV27,CASSSLGRDTQYF,TGTGCCAGCAGTTCCCTGGGCCGGGATACGCAGTATTTT
TRBJ1-3,NA,NA,TRBV10-3,CAISDYELSSGNTIYF,TGTGCCATCAGTGATTATGAACTCAGCTCTGGAAACACCATATATTTT
TRBJ1-1,NA,NA,TRBV6-4,CASSTDENTEAFF,TGTGCCAGCAGTACAGACGAGAACACTGAAGCTTTCTTT
TRBJ1-2,NA,NA,TRBV11-2,CASSLGAGMDPNYGYTF,TGTGCCAGCAGCTTAGGGGCAGGGATGGATCCCAACTATGGCTACACCTTC
TRBJ2-1,NA,NA,TRBV29-1,CSVVNITNQGLYYEQFF,TGCAGCGTTGTGAACATAACCAACCAGGGGCTCTATTATGAGCAGTTCTTC
TRBJ1-5,TRBD1,NA,TRBV19,CASNIGGTNQPQHF,TGTGCCAGTAACATAGGGGGCACCAATCAGCCCCAGCATTTT
TRBJ2-7,TRBD2,NA,TRBV4-1,CASSGRTGTRASYEQYF,TGCGCCAGCAGCGGACGGACCGGGACTAGAGCCTCCTACGAGCAGTACTTC
TRBJ1-2,TRBD1,few,TRBV11-2,CASSLRGLKDGYTF,TGTGCCAGCAGCTTAAGGGGGCTAAAGGATGGCTACACCTTC
TRBJ2-1,TRBD2,NA,TRBV6-6,CASSHYAEREEGEQFF,TGTGCCAGCTCTCACTATGCCGAGCGGGAGGAAGGTGAGCAGTTCTTC
TRBJ1-6,NA,NA,TRBV15,CATSRLAKGIRSPLHF,TGTGCCACCAGCAGACTAGCAAAGGGGATTCGATCACCCCTCCACTTT
TRBJ2-7,TRBD1,NA,TRBV5-1,CASRLGTGVLPLYEQYF,TGCGCCAGCAGACTCGGGACAGGGGTCCTTCCCCTGTACGAGCAGTACTTC
TRBJ2-3,NA,NA,TRBV29-1,CSVEEDLIQGYF,TGCAGCGTTGAGGAAGACCTTATTCAGGGGTATTTT
TRBJ2-1,NA,once,TRBV7-3,CASSPGSNEQFF,TGTGCCAGCAGCCCAGGCAGTAATGAGCAGTTCTTC
TRBJ1-2,NA,NA,TRBV29-1,CSVGEGRYGYTF,TGCAGCGTTGGAGAGGGTAGATATGGCTACACCTTC
TRBJ1-5,TRBD1,NA,TRBV18,CASSPGTGRSNQPQHF,TGTGCCAGCTCACCGGGGACAGGGCGGAGCAATCAGCCCCAGCATTTT